This is a list of T cell receptor beta chains from one sample in a study of CD8 T cells in ankylosing spondylitis. TCRdb reprocessed the 5' RACE reads with MiXCR, giving one entry per CDR3 protein. The table lists 350,000 to 550,000 distinct CDR3 sequences, 25% to 30% of them singletons. The sequencing sample was made of blood, either unsorted or a sorted T cell fraction (not recorded which). The receptors derive from a male donor with ankylosing spondylitis. CDR3s leave out the opening cysteine and the closing phenylalanine or tryptophan.

V gene | CDR3 protein
TRBV20-1 | SAILLGHPIVEQY
TRBV11-3 | ASSLVTGLADNEQF
TRBV12-3/TRBV12-4 | ASSQGHLNTEAF
TRBV12-3/TRBV12-4 | ASSLSGSFYEQY
TRBV5-1 | ASSPGGGGGNQPQH
TRBV12-3/TRBV12-4 | ASSFFGGRILANYGYT
TRBV5-1 | ASSLELDYNEQF
TRBV2 | ASSAFNEQF
TRBV10-3 | AISVSSVRTYNEQF
TRBV9 | ASSFSGSGIGETQY